This passage covers 16 T cell receptor beta chains from one sample sequenced in a study of vaccination effects on CD4 cells after COVID-19. TCRdb keeps only in-frame clones here, not all; method: immunoSEQ multiplex PCR. The repertoire has around 15,000 clones, around 76% of them found once; the top ten carry approximately 21%. Prior to sequencing, the ViraFEST assay stimulated PBMC with viral peptide pools, which expanded the antigen-specific CD4+ T cells. The authors isolated CD4+ T cells after less than eleven days of culture. PCR showed that the person got SARS-CoV-2 infection at some point between March and December 2020. Each person got two doses of an mRNA SARS-CoV-2 vaccine, BNT162b2 or mRNA-1273. No antigen has been identified for these receptors. Sequenced here: CD4+ T cells from PBMCs cultured with SARS-CoV-2 spike peptides, sampled after COVID-19 vaccination. These receptors were obtained from a human donor who had a prior SARS-CoV-2 infection.

The V gene is TRBV5-1, the J gene TRBJ1-1; TRBD1 agrees at 7 bases. The germline gives CDR1 SGHRS, CDR2 YFSETQ. This CDR3 contains 15 residues. Germline trimming cut 0 bases from V and 11 bases from J; bases unmatched to any gene: 13. CDR3 nucleotide sequence: TGCGCCAGCAGCTTGGAAGGGACAGCCTCAGCTCGGGCTTTCTTT. Translating it yields CASSLEGTASARAFF.

CDR3 in DNA: TGCGCCAGCAGCTTGGGGGTCCAAGAGACCCAGTACTTC. It specifies CASSLGVQETQYF. The chain is built from TRBV5-1 and TRBJ2-5; D is ambiguous. The V gene lost 0 bases and the J gene lost 1 base, with 4 bases spanning the gap. The CDR3 runs 13 residues. Germline assignment: CDR1 SGHRS and CDR2 YFSETQ.

This sequence joins TRBV5-1 and TRBJ1-1, with a possible D match to TRBD1 (6 bases). The CDR3 contains 15 residues. V lost 4 bases to trimming and J lost 1 base, with 14 bases between them. Germline values: CDR1 SGHRS, CDR2 YFSETQ. CDR3 loop: CASSPVGAPNTEAFF. CDR3 nucleotides: TGCGCCAGCAGCCCCGTGGGGGCTCCGAACACTGAAGCTTTCTTT.

The V and J genes are TRBV4-1 and TRBJ1-5, with D tentatively TRBD1 (6 bases). Between the trimmed V and J ends, which lost 0 bases and 2 bases, there was a span of 11 bases. Germline CDR1 is MGHRA and CDR2 is YSYEKL. CDR3 length: 16 residues. CDR3 residues: CASSQDGGFGNQPQHF. The CDR3 DNA is TGCGCCAGCAGCCAAGATGGGGGCTTTGGCAATCAGCCCCAGCATTTT.

The J gene is TRBJ2-1, the V gene TRBV11-3; maybe TRBD1 (6 bases). Germline V gene data show CDR1 as SGHNT and CDR2 as YENEEA. V lost 5 bases, J lost 2 bases, and 16 bases lay in between. The CDR3 sequence is 16 residues long. This chain's CDR3 is CASSPRQGGAYNEQFF. CDR3 in DNA: TGTGCCAGCAGCCCGCGACAAGGGGGTGCCTACAATGAGCAGTTCTTC.

This chain connects TRBV6-5 to TRBJ1-4, with 7 nucleotides matching TRBD1. Germline CDR1 MNHEY, CDR2 SVGAGI. There are 15 residues in the CDR3. V was pared by 8 bases and J by 4 bases, with 10 bases of the junction left unmatched. The CDR3 sequence is CASSRGRWSNEKLFF. DNA for the CDR3: TGTGCCAGCTCTAGGGGGCGATGGAGTAATGAAAAACTGTTTTTT.

This clone was counted a single time. The chain is built from TRBV12-3 or TRBV12-4 and TRBJ1-1; D not certain. Between the trimmed V and J ends, which lost 6 bases and 3 bases, there was a span of 11 bases. This CDR3 has 13 residues. The CDR3, as DNA: TGTGCCAGCAGGGCTACGGGAGACACTGAAGCTTTCTTT. It is translated as CASRATGDTEAFF.

V usage is TRBV27 and J usage is TRBJ1-5, with TRBD1 as a possible D gene (6 bases). Germline V lookup: CDR1 MNHEY, CDR2 SMNVEV (reference sequence). The CDR3 runs to 10 residues. V was shortened by 5 bases and J by 15 bases, with 11 bases between the two germline ends. CDR3 protein: CASSPGRGHF. CDR3 bases: TGTGCCAGCAGTCCGGGCAGGGGGCATTTT.

CDR3 in amino acids: CASSQVVPNTEAFF. CDR3 DNA sequence: TGTGCCAGCAGCCAAGTTGTCCCTAACACTGAAGCTTTCTTT. The V gene is TRBV3-1 (or the pseudogene TRBV3-2), the J gene TRBJ1-1, with no clear D. CDR1 and CDR2 from the germline V gene are LGHDT and YNNKEL (reference sequence). Between the trimmed V and J ends, which lost 1 base and 2 bases, there was a span of 8 bases. The CDR3 totals 14 residues.

The chain employs TRBV20-1 and TRBJ2-7; D might be TRBD2 (7 bases). The V end lost 3 bases, the J end lost 6 bases, and 24 bases lay between the germline ends. There are 16 residues in the CDR3. Germline CDR1 is DFQATT and CDR2 is SNEGSKA (reference sequence). The CDR3 region is CSASTGRQSGGAEQYF. CDR3 DNA sequence: TGCAGTGCTAGTACAGGGCGCCAGTCGGGGGGCGCCGAGCAGTACTTC.

The chain uses TRBV5-1 and TRBJ2-3; TRBD2 is a possible D gene (7 bases). Germline V CDR1 and CDR2: SGHRS, YFSETQ. Trimming removed 0 bases from V and 4 bases from J, with 15 bases in between. The CDR3 runs to 16 residues. CDR3 bases: TGCGCCAGCAGCTTGGGGGGGGCGGGAGCCGCAGATACGCAGTATTTT. Amino acid sequence: CASSLGGAGAADTQYF.

As DNA, the CDR3 is TGTGCCAGCAGTGAAGCAACAGGGGTTCCGGAGACCCAGTACTTC. It encodes CASSEATGVPETQYF. V is TRBV2 and J is TRBJ2-5; 7 bases agree with TRBD1. Trimming took 0 bases from V and 5 from J; bases not matched to a gene: 6. Germline CDR1 reads SNHLY; CDR2 reads FYNNEI. The CDR3 sequence is 15 residues long.

V usage is TRBV5-6 and J usage is TRBJ2-7; perhaps TRBD1 as D (6 bases). Germline lookup yields CDR1 SGHDT and CDR2 YYEEEE. The CDR3 covers 12 residues. Trimming shortened V by 3 bases and J by 3 bases, and 7 bases separated the two germline ends. CDR3 amino acids: CASSWGHYEQYF. CDR3 sequence (DNA): TGTGCCAGCAGCTGGGGACACTACGAGCAGTACTTC.

This clone was seen once. J is TRBJ2-5 and V is TRBV15; unclear D gene. Germline V gene lookup returns CDR1 LNHNV and CDR2 YYDKDF (reference sequence). Trimming cost V 5 bases and J 5 bases, with 9 bases left between them. The CDR3 sequence is 12 residues long. CDR3 nucleotide sequence: TGTGCCACCAGCTGGGGTATTGAGACCCAGTACTTC. As protein: CATSWGIETQYF.

The chain couples TRBV24-1 to TRBJ2-1, with 9 bases identical to TRBD2. Looked up from germline, CDR1 is KGHDR and CDR2 is SFDVKD. V lost 3 bases to trimming and J lost 8 bases; unmatched junction nucleotides: 10. The CDR3 has 16 amino acids. The CDR3 DNA sequence: TGTGCCACCAGTGATGGGGGCGGGAGGGCCTGGGATGAGCAGTTCTTC. Translated, it gives CATSDGGGRAWDEQFF.

This chain connects TRBV20-1 to TRBJ2-3, with D unclear. The CDR3 totals 14 residues. Germline CDR1 DFQATT, CDR2 SNEGSKA (reference sequence). Trimming pared 3 bases from V and 0 bases from J, leaving 10 bases between. The CDR3 sequence: CSASRPLSTDTQYF. CDR3 sequence (DNA): TGCAGTGCTAGTCGACCCCTTAGCACAGATACGCAGTATTTT.